This entry is about one TCR beta chain. Its matching antigen is unknown. Germline values: CDR1 LNHNV, CDR2 YYDKDF (reference sequence). Deletions cut 2 bases from V and 4 bases from J, with 6 bases between. The CDR3 spans 13 residues. The protocol was immunoSEQ multiplex PCR, while the TCRdb copy is restricted to in-frame clones and leaves out a portion. This table holds some 150,000 clones, over 90% found once. These data are taken from a study of T cell responses to AZD1222 COVID-19 vaccine. General study results and limits: Across the whole spike, CD4 TCRs peaked at regions 160-218 and 743-854.

The receptor's source is an adult who received the AZD1222 COVID-19 vaccine. The chain uses TRBV15 and TRBJ2-1; no clear D. This specimen consisted of peripheral blood, obtained 28 days after the second AZD1222 dose. Here the CDR3 DNA reads TGTGCCACCAGCAGAAATAGGTACAATGAGCAGTTCTTC. Translating it yields CATSRNRYNEQFF.